A single sample is the source of the 14 T cell receptor beta chains below, sequenced in a study of Graves' ophthalmopathy and Graves' hyperthyroidism (dated 2018 in TCRdb). Sequencing instrument: Illumina HiSeq 2000. TCR beta CDR3 regions were amplified from RNA transcripts for repertoire sequencing. HTBI primers and the Qiagen OneStep RT-PCR kit were used in a first-round RT-PCR, which was followed by a second-round multiplex PCR, size selection and purification. Through fastp at Q25 and MiXCR, TCRdb rebuilt clones from the public reads, retaining in-frame beta chains. When rows share a CDR3 protein, they turn into one entry using the most common DNA and genes. This sample lists about 480,000 distinct CDR3 sequences; approximately 15% were detected once. The ten largest clones add up to over 8% of the sample. Sequencing used blood. The source is a woman aged 25-40 years with Graves' ophthalmopathy. Donor details come from another sample of the same person, matched by shared clones.

This clonotype was detected many times. V is TRBV27 and J is TRBJ1-5; no definite D call. CDR1 is MNHEY and CDR2 is SMNVEV in the germline V gene (reference sequence). V lost 5 bases and J lost 6, with 8 bases in between. This CDR3 has 12 amino acids. CDR3 sequence (DNA): TGTGCCAGCAGTCCTCACGGTCAGCCCCAGCATTTT. Translating gives CASSPHGQPQHF.

This clonotype was counted at least ten times. This chain links TRBV11-1 with TRBJ1-1; 9 bases match TRBD1. The CDR3 is made up of 15 amino acids. Germline V gene data show CDR1 as SGHAT and CDR2 as FQDESV (reference sequence). V shed 2 bases and J 5 bases; nucleotides not matched to a gene: 6. In DNA form, the CDR3 reads TGTGCCAGCAGCTTACTGGGACAGGGTTTGACTGAAGCTTTCTTT. Protein product: CASSLLGQGLTEAFF.

This clonotype was recorded at least ten times. The chain employs TRBV6-5 and TRBJ2-7, with 9 bases fitting TRBD2. The CDR3 loop spans 15 amino acids. Germline CDR1 reads MNHEY; CDR2 reads SVGAGI. V trimming: 0 bases; J trimming: 7 bases; junction bases outside the gene matches: 7. DNA of the CDR3: TGTGCCAGCAGTTACTCTCGCGGGGGGGCTAATGAGCAGTACTTC. Protein sequence: CASSYSRGGANEQYF.

This clonotype came up many times. The genes are TRBV20-1 and TRBJ1-6, with 8 bases lining up with TRBD1. The CDR3 extends over 13 amino acids. Germline assignment: CDR1 DFQATT and CDR2 SNEGSKA (reference sequence). Trimming removed 6 bases from V and 7 bases from J; junction bases left unmatched: 5. CDR3 sequence reads: CSACGQGNSPLHF. DNA of the CDR3: TGCAGTGCCTGCGGACAGGGAAATTCACCCCTCCACTTT.

This clonotype was seen at least ten times. The chain employs TRBV7-9 and TRBJ1-1; 7 bases are a match to TRBD1. The germline CDR1 and CDR2 sequences are SEHNR and FQNEAQ (reference sequence). V shed 7 bases and J 1 base; nucleotides not matched to a gene: 6. The CDR3 is 14 residues long. Here the CDR3 reads CASTRTGSNTEAFF. CDR3 nucleotides: TGTGCCAGCACCCGGACAGGTTCGAACACTGAAGCTTTCTTT.

This clonotype was counted only a few times. V is TRBV9 and J is TRBJ2-2; 9 nucleotides match TRBD2. Unmatched junction bases numbered 10, after V lost 0 bases and J lost 1 base. The CDR3 sequence is 19 residues long. Germline loops: CDR1 SGDLS, CDR2 YYNGEE. CDR3 sequence reads: CASSVGLAVRNLNTGELFF. CDR3 sequence (DNA): TGTGCCAGCAGCGTAGGACTAGCGGTCCGTAACCTGAACACCGGGGAGCTGTTTTTT. The entire variable domain, with the rest obtained from reference TRBV9 and TRBJ2-2, is as follows: DSGVTQTPKHLITATGQRVTLRCSPRSGDLSVYWYQQSLDQGLQFLIQYYNGEERAKGNILERFSAQQFPDLHSELNLSSLELGDSALYFCASSVGLAVRNLNTGELFFGEGSRLTVL.

This clonotype was counted many times. The rearrangement links TRBV4-1 to TRBJ1-5, with TRBD1 matching 11 bases. The CDR3 runs to 16 residues. V was pared by 1 base and J by 5 bases, with 4 bases of the junction left unmatched. Germline-derived CDR1 and CDR2 are MGHRA and YSYEKL. Here the CDR3 DNA reads TGCGCCAGCAGCCAAGGGACAGGGGGCCTGGATCAGCCCCAGCATTTT. It codes for CASSQGTGGLDQPQHF.

Many counts were recorded for this clonotype. DNA of the CDR3: TGTGCCAGCAGCCTCGGGACTTTGCGGGAGACCCAGTACTTC. Residues: CASSLGTLRETQYF. The chain has TRBV28 and TRBJ2-5; D may be TRBD2 (6 bases). The CDR3 is made up of 14 amino acids. Germline lookup yields CDR1 MDHEN and CDR2 SYDVKM. V was trimmed by 6 bases and J by 5 bases, leaving 16 bases between them.

This clonotype was observed at least ten times. Written as DNA, the CDR3 is TGTGCCAGCAGTTTAAGGGACAGGGAAATTTACTACGAGCAGTACTTC. It encodes CASSLRDREIYYEQYF. This sequence joins TRBV28 and TRBJ2-7; TRBD1 agrees at 9 bases. Germline-derived CDR1 and CDR2 are MDHEN and SYDVKM. V was pared by 2 bases and J by 3 bases, with 8 bases of the junction left unmatched. This CDR3 region has 16 residues.

Ten or more counts support this clonotype. The rearrangement joins TRBV6-1 to TRBJ2-4; no clear D gene. Per germline, CDR1 MNHNS and CDR2 SASEGT. V lost 6 bases and J lost 1, with 13 bases in between. The CDR3 loop spans 15 amino acids. The CDR3 DNA reads TGTGCCAGCAGGGAATCGTACGTGGCCAAAAACATTCAGTACTTC. Amino acid sequence: CASRESYVAKNIQYF.

This clonotype was seen ten or more times. The chain couples TRBV20-1 to TRBJ1-2; TRBD1 aligns across 8 bases. The ends lost 3 bases at V and 2 bases at J; junction bases unmatched: 5. The V gene's germline CDR1 is DFQATT and CDR2 SNEGSKA (reference sequence). The CDR3 is 14 residues long. The CDR3 loop is CSASKTGENYGYTF. The CDR3, as DNA: TGCAGTGCTAGTAAGACAGGGGAAAACTATGGCTACACCTTC.

The chain carries TRBV12-3 or TRBV12-4 and TRBJ2-7; D ambiguous. V lost 3 bases to trimming and J lost 0 bases, with 15 bases between them. The CDR3 consists of 16 residues. The CDR3 sequence is CASSFTAGRSSYEQYF. In DNA form, the CDR3 reads TGTGCCAGCAGTTTTACGGCCGGGCGGAGCTCCTACGAGCAGTACTTC.

The chain is built from TRBV20-1 and TRBJ1-5; 10 nucleotides agree with TRBD1. The V gene end was trimmed by 6 bases and the J gene end by 5 bases; junction bases not matched to a gene: 13. The germline V gene has CDR1 DFQATT and CDR2 SNEGSKA (reference sequence). The CDR3 is 16 amino acids. The chain's CDR3 is CSASSPGTGVHQPQHF. In DNA form, the CDR3 reads TGCAGTGCCAGCAGCCCCGGGACAGGGGTTCATCAGCCCCAGCATTTT.

As for this clonotype: A read error may explain this, as a much larger clone is one base away. This chain links TRBV11-2 with TRBJ2-7; 7 bases line up with TRBD1. Germline CDR1 is SGHAT and CDR2 is FQNNGV. The CDR3 has 16 amino acids. V lost 5 bases and J lost 0; bases outside the gene matches: 10. CDR3 amino acids: CASSARDRLSSYEQYF. In DNA, the CDR3 is TGTGCCAGCAGCGCCCGGGACAGACTTTCCTCCTACGAGCAGTACTTC.